A selection of T cell receptor beta chains follows, all from one sample in a study of cytomegalovirus exposure and HLA in healthy donors. Profiling relied on immunoSEQ multiplex PCR, and the TCRdb table lists in-frame clones only, not all of them. The sample includes fewer than 200,000 clones, 65% to 85% of them seen just once. Input material: PBMCs. The receptor set was obtained from a woman aged 30 to 39 in good health and CMV-seropositive. Each CDR3 is given with its conserved first and last residue. Fields, in order: D gene, V gene, J gene, clone size, CDR3 protein, CDR3 DNA. The D gene is left open where the match is weak. Not all rows give a size; the values are once, few, many and, for expanded clones, a class.

D gene: TRBD1; V gene: TRBV5-4; J gene: TRBJ1-6; clone size: NA; CDR3 protein: CASSRQGVNSPLHF; CDR3 DNA: TGTGCCAGCAGCCGTCAGGGGGTTAATTCACCCCTCCACTTT
D gene: NA; V gene: TRBV7-8; J gene: TRBJ1-5; clone size: NA; CDR3 protein: CASSLESGFRQPQHF; CDR3 DNA: TGTGCCAGCAGCTTAGAATCAGGGTTCCGTCAGCCCCAGCATTTT
D gene: NA; V gene: TRBV15; J gene: TRBJ1-1; clone size: once; CDR3 protein: CATSRDRWTEAFF; CDR3 DNA: TGCGCCACCAGCAGAGACAGATGGACTGAAGCTTTCTTT
D gene: NA; V gene: TRBV6-1; J gene: TRBJ1-6; clone size: NA; CDR3 protein: CASSGVVRSPLHF; CDR3 DNA: TGTGCCAGCAGCGGGGTAGTCCGCTCACCCCTCCACTTT
D gene: TRBD1; V gene: TRBV4-3; J gene: TRBJ1-1; clone size: NA; CDR3 protein: CASSRRQGALSTEAFF; CDR3 DNA: TGCGCCAGCAGCCGAAGACAGGGGGCGTTGAGTACTGAAGCTTTCTTT
D gene: NA; V gene: TRBV27; J gene: TRBJ1-2; clone size: NA; CDR3 protein: CASSQSRGGYTF; CDR3 DNA: TGTGCCAGCAGCCAATCAAGGGGGGGCTACACCTTC
D gene: NA; V gene: TRBV28; J gene: TRBJ2-6; clone size: NA; CDR3 protein: CASSSYLARSGANVLTF; CDR3 DNA: TGTGCCAGCAGTTCGTACCTGGCTCGCTCTGGGGCCAACGTCCTGACTTTC
D gene: NA; V gene: TRBV7-8; J gene: TRBJ2-7; clone size: NA; CDR3 protein: CASSLFPIADGQYF; CDR3 DNA: TGTGCCAGCAGCTTATTCCCTATAGCTGATGGGCAGTACTTC
D gene: TRBD1; V gene: TRBV5-1; J gene: TRBJ2-5; clone size: NA; CDR3 protein: CASSLTGGEETQYF; CDR3 DNA: TGCGCCAGCAGCCTGACAGGGGGCGAGGAGACCCAGTACTTC
D gene: NA; V gene: TRBV6-5; J gene: TRBJ2-1; clone size: NA; CDR3 protein: CASSERRGDNEQFF; CDR3 DNA: TGTGCCAGCAGTGAAAGAAGGGGCGACAATGAGCAGTTCTTC
D gene: NA; V gene: TRBV5-6; J gene: TRBJ2-7; clone size: few; CDR3 protein: CASSRSGSSYEQYF; CDR3 DNA: TGTGCCAGCAGCCGGTCGGGTAGCTCCTACGAGCAGTACTTC
D gene: TRBD1; V gene: TRBV2; J gene: TRBJ1-4; clone size: NA; CDR3 protein: CASSPLEGAGEKLFF; CDR3 DNA: TGTGCCAGCAGTCCCCTTGAGGGGGCAGGAGAAAAACTGTTTTTT
D gene: TRBD1; V gene: TRBV5-4; J gene: TRBJ1-2; clone size: few; CDR3 protein: CASSLQTGTGHGYTF; CDR3 DNA: TGTGCCAGCAGCTTACAAACGGGGACAGGGCATGGCTACACCTTC
D gene: TRBD1; V gene: TRBV14; J gene: TRBJ1-5; clone size: once; CDR3 protein: CASSQGAKYNQPQHF; CDR3 DNA: TGTGCCAGCAGTCAGGGGGCAAAATACAATCAGCCCCAGCATTTT
D gene: NA; V gene: TRBV7-2; J gene: TRBJ2-2; clone size: NA; CDR3 protein: CASSIGGASGTGELFF; CDR3 DNA: TGTGCCAGCAGCATTGGGGGGGCCTCGGGCACCGGGGAGCTGTTTTTT
D gene: NA; V gene: TRBV10-3; J gene: TRBJ2-7; clone size: NA; CDR3 protein: CAITVRPGYEQYF; CDR3 DNA: TGTGCCATCACCGTTAGACCGGGGTACGAGCAGTACTTC
D gene: TRBD1; V gene: TRBV4-1; J gene: TRBJ2-7; clone size: NA; CDR3 protein: CASSLRDRGIYEQYF; CDR3 DNA: TGCGCCAGCAGCCTTCGGGACAGGGGGATCTACGAGCAGTACTTC
D gene: NA; V gene: TRBV15; J gene: TRBJ1-3; clone size: NA; CDR3 protein: CATNPGAGNTIYF; CDR3 DNA: TGTGCCACCAACCCCGGGGCTGGAAACACCATATATTTT
D gene: TRBD1; V gene: TRBV5-1; J gene: TRBJ1-4; clone size: few; CDR3 protein: CASSFITGGSEKLFF; CDR3 DNA: TGCGCCAGCAGCTTTATTACAGGGGGCAGTGAAAAACTGTTTTTT
D gene: NA; V gene: TRBV4-3; J gene: TRBJ1-1; clone size: few; CDR3 protein: CASSQRTATEAFF; CDR3 DNA: TGCGCCAGCAGCCAAAGGACAGCCACTGAAGCTTTCTTT
D gene: TRBD1; V gene: TRBV9; J gene: TRBJ1-2; clone size: NA; CDR3 protein: CASSRGGQVYGYTF; CDR3 DNA: TGTGCCAGCAGCCGCGGGGGACAGGTCTATGGCTACACCTTC
D gene: NA; V gene: TRBV30; J gene: TRBJ1-2; clone size: NA; CDR3 protein: CAWSVRRNYGYTF; CDR3 DNA: TGTGCCTGGAGTGTCAGGCGCAACTATGGCTACACCTTC
D gene: TRBD1; V gene: TRBV7-8; J gene: TRBJ1-2; clone size: NA; CDR3 protein: CASSFDRGPNYGYTF; CDR3 DNA: TGTGCCAGCAGCTTCGACAGGGGACCTAACTATGGCTACACCTTC
D gene: TRBD1; V gene: TRBV7-3; J gene: TRBJ2-7; clone size: few; CDR3 protein: CASSPYQGADYEQYF; CDR3 DNA: TGTGCCAGCAGCCCCTACCAGGGGGCGGACTACGAGCAGTACTTC
D gene: TRBD1; V gene: TRBV6-5; J gene: TRBJ1-4; clone size: NA; CDR3 protein: CASRRTGGDEKLFF; CDR3 DNA: TGTGCCAGCCGAAGGACAGGGGGCGATGAAAAACTGTTTTTT
D gene: NA; V gene: TRBV6-5; J gene: TRBJ2-5; clone size: NA; CDR3 protein: CARRETQYF; CDR3 DNA: TGTGCCCGGAGGGAGACCCAGTACTTC
D gene: TRBD1; V gene: TRBV10-1; J gene: TRBJ1-2; clone size: NA; CDR3 protein: CASKGTDYGYTF; CDR3 DNA: TGCGCCAGCAAGGGGACAGATTATGGCTACACCTTC
D gene: NA; V gene: TRBV2; J gene: TRBJ2-3; clone size: once; CDR3 protein: CASSPQDTQYF; CDR3 DNA: TGTGCCAGCAGCCCCCAGGATACGCAGTATTTT
D gene: NA; V gene: TRBV7-9; J gene: TRBJ1-6; clone size: NA; CDR3 protein: CASSLDQGSPLHF; CDR3 DNA: TGTGCCAGCAGCTTAGATCAGGGTTCACCCCTCCACTTT
D gene: TRBD1; V gene: TRBV9; J gene: TRBJ1-5; clone size: once; CDR3 protein: CASSVPGDRDWRNQPQHF; CDR3 DNA: TGTGCCAGCAGCGTCCCCGGGGACAGGGATTGGCGCAATCAGCCCCAGCATTTT
D gene: NA; V gene: TRBV7-9; J gene: TRBJ2-2; clone size: few; CDR3 protein: CASSFASEVTGELFF; CDR3 DNA: TGTGCCAGCAGCTTTGCCAGCGAGGTCACCGGGGAGCTGTTTTTT
D gene: NA; V gene: TRBV6-5; J gene: TRBJ1-1; clone size: NA; CDR3 protein: CASSAHMNTEAFF; CDR3 DNA: TGTGCCAGCAGTGCACATATGAACACTGAAGCTTTCTTT
D gene: NA; V gene: TRBV5-1; J gene: TRBJ2-3; clone size: few; CDR3 protein: CASSLAAQGWDTQYF; CDR3 DNA: TGCGCCAGCAGCTTGGCGGCCCAGGGTTGGGATACGCAGTATTTT
D gene: NA; V gene: TRBV28; J gene: TRBJ2-1; clone size: NA; CDR3 protein: CASSLPRGSYNEQFF; CDR3 DNA: TGTGCCAGCAGCCTACCAAGGGGCTCCTACAATGAGCAGTTCTTC
D gene: TRBD2; V gene: TRBV18; J gene: TRBJ2-7; clone size: few; CDR3 protein: CASSPPPGGPLEQYF; CDR3 DNA: TGTGCCAGCTCACCACCCCCGGGGGGTCCGCTCGAGCAGTACTTC
D gene: TRBD1; V gene: TRBV7-9; J gene: TRBJ1-2; clone size: NA; CDR3 protein: CASSQGQGDYGYTF; CDR3 DNA: TGTGCCAGCAGCCAAGGACAGGGCGACTATGGCTACACCTTC
D gene: NA; V gene: TRBV6-1; J gene: TRBJ1-2; clone size: NA; CDR3 protein: CASRTAYYGYTF; CDR3 DNA: TGTGCCAGCAGGACAGCATACTATGGCTACACCTTC
D gene: NA; V gene: TRBV10-3; J gene: TRBJ1-6; clone size: NA; CDR3 protein: CATGRDNNSPLHF; CDR3 DNA: TGTGCCACCGGCAGGGACAATAATTCACCCCTCCACTTT